The rows below give T cell receptor beta chains drawn from one sample of a study of shared clonotypes between healthy human individuals. Profiled with immunoSEQ multiplex PCR; TCRdb holds only in-frame clones, not every one. The profile shows about 1.1 million clones, 75% to 80% of them singletons. The specimen sequenced was memory CD4+ T cells from PBMCs. The receptors shown here come from a man aged 18 to 29 in good health. Some clones in this sample may be carry-over from other donors' samples. Both conserved end residues are part of each CDR3. A D gene is named only where the DNA matches it firmly. Only some rows state a clone size, as once, few, many or a class for expanded clones.

V gene,J gene,D gene,clone size,CDR3 DNA,CDR3 protein
TRBV15,TRBJ1-1,NA,few,TGTGCCACCAGCAGAGGACAGACTGGTGCTGAAGCTTTCTTT,CATSRGQTGAEAFF
TRBV9,TRBJ2-7,TRBD2,NA,TGTGCCAGCAGCGTACAAGGGGCTAGCGGTGGGAACGAGCAGTACTTC,CASSVQGASGGNEQYF
TRBV28,TRBJ1-4,NA,many,TGTGCCAGCAGTTTCGTATATGGAGGGGAGAAGGAAAAACTGTTTTTT,CASSFVYGGEKEKLFF
TRBV27,TRBJ1-2,NA,NA,TGTGCCAGGATGACCGGGACCTATGGCTACACCTTC,CARMTGTYGYTF
TRBV7-3,TRBJ2-1,TRBD2,NA,TGTGCCAGCAGCACTTTAGCGGGAACCTACAATGAGCAGTTCTTC,CASSTLAGTYNEQFF
TRBV7-8,TRBJ2-7,NA,NA,TGTGCCAGCAGCTTGGGGGCTGGGACCCTGCCTTACGAGCAGTACTTC,CASSLGAGTLPYEQYF
TRBV7-9,TRBJ1-5,TRBD1,NA,TGTGCCAGCAGCTTAACAGGGGGCGCCGATCAGCCCCAGCATTTT,CASSLTGGADQPQHF
TRBV6-1,TRBJ1-1,NA,NA,TGTGCCAGCAGTGAAGGGGGGCGCGACACTGAAGCTTTCTTT,CASSEGGRDTEAFF
TRBV5-1,TRBJ1-3,NA,NA,TGCGCCAGCAGCTTGGATCCTGGGTCGGCTGGAAACACCATATATTTT,CASSLDPGSAGNTIYF
TRBV27,TRBJ2-5,NA,once,TGTGCCAGCAGTTTAGGAGGTCTAGAGACCCAGTACTTC,CASSLGGLETQYF
TRBV29-1,TRBJ2-7,TRBD2,once,TGCAGCGTTGAACTCCGGACTAGCGGGAGGTTCGGCGAGCAGTACTTC,CSVELRTSGRFGEQYF
TRBV6-1,TRBJ2-1,TRBD2,NA,TGTGCCAGCAGTGAAGGGACTAGCGGGACCTATGAGCAGTTCTTC,CASSEGTSGTYEQFF